This T cell receptor (beta chain) was recorded in a study of cytomegalovirus exposure and HLA in healthy donors. Points from the study as a whole: The availability of immune exposure information extended only to CMV serostatus.

PCR amplification relied on 60 Vbeta primers (plus 13 Jbeta primers). Clones were sequenced by immunoSEQ multiplex PCR, and TCRdb holds only the in-frame ones, with some missing. Its listing shows 150,000 to 200,000 clones. Trimming shortened V by 4 bases and J by 0 bases, and 7 bases separated the two germline ends. The CDR3 loop spans 13 amino acids. The germline V gene has CDR1 LNHDA and CDR2 SQIVND (reference sequence). Remarks on this clone: Its antigen is unknown.

Material for sequencing was PBMCs. The sequence derives from a man aged 25 to 40 in good health and CMV-seronegative. The chain joins TRBV19 to TRBJ2-7; D ambiguous. CDR3 residues: CASSKEFSYEQYF. The DNA of the CDR3 is TGTGCCAGTAGTAAGGAGTTCTCCTACGAGCAGTACTTC.